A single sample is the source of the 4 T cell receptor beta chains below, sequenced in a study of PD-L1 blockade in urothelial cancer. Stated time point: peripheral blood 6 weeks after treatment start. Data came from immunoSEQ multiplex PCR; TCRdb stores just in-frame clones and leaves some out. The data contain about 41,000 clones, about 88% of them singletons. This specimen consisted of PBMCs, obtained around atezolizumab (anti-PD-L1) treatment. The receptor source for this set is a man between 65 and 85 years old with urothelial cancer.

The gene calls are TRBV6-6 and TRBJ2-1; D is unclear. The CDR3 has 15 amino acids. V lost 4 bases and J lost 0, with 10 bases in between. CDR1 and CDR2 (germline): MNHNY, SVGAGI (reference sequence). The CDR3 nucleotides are TGTGCCAGCAGTTCTGAGGCCAGCTCCTACAATGAGCAGTTCTTC. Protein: CASSSEASSYNEQFF.

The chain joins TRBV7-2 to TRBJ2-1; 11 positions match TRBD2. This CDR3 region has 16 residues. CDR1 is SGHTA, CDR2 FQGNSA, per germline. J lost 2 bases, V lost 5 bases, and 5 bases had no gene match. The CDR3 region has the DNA TGTGCCAGCAGCCTAGGGACTAGCGGTACCTACAATGAGCAGTTCTTC. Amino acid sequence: CASSLGTSGTYNEQFF. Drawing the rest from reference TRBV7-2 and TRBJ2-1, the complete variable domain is GAGVSQSPSNKVTEKGKDVELRCDPISGHTALYWYRQSLGQGLEFLIYFQGNSAPDKSGLPSDRFSAERTGGSVSTLTIQRTQQEDSAVYLCASSLGTSGTYNEQFFGPGTRLTVL.

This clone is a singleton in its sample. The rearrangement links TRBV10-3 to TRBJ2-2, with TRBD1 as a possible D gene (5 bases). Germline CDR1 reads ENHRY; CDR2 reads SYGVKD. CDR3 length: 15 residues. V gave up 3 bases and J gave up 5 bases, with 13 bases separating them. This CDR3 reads CAISEGQGWTGELFF. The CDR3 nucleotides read TGTGCCATCAGTGAAGGGCAGGGTTGGACCGGGGAGCTGTTTTTT.

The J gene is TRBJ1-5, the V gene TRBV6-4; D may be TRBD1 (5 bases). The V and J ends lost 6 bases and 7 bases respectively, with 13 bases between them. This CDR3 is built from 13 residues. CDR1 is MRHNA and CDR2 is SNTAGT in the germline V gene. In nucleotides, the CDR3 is TGTGCCAGCAGCCCGGGGGGGGGACAGCCCCAGCATTTT. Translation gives CASSPGGGQPQHF.